This T cell receptor (beta chain) was found in a study of technical replicates of blood from a handful of donors. The assay was immunoSEQ multiplex PCR, and TCRdb's table has in-frame clones only and misses some. This table has approximately 100,000 clones, approximately 96% appearing once. This CDR3 region has 16 residues. Germline CDR1 and CDR2: MDHEN and SYDVKM. V lost 3 bases and J lost 0, with 15 bases in between. Material for sequencing was T cells isolated from PBMCs. This chain joins TRBV28 and TRBJ2-7; D is perhaps TRBD2 (5 bases). This clonotype originated in a human donor in good health. The CDR3, as DNA: TGTGCCAGCAGTTTTTTTGGTGAAGGGAGCTCCTACGAGCAGTACTTC. Translated: CASSFFGEGSSYEQYF.